Sequencing of this T cell receptor (beta chain) was carried out in a study of T cell changes during pregnancy in multiple sclerosis. Some clones are missing from TCRdb's copy, which holds only in-frame ones; the method was immunoSEQ multiplex PCR. This repertoire shows around 33,000 clones, roughly nine tenths found once; its top ten account for almost 5.5%. V was cut by 5 bases and J by 6 bases, with 17 bases left in between. This CDR3 contains 15 residues. CDR1 and CDR2 (germline): SGHDT, YYEEEE. The receptor was derived from a female donor in good health, enrolled as a control in a pregnancy study. The source was peripheral blood, collected in the third trimester of pregnancy. This chain joins TRBV5-6 and TRBJ1-4; D uncertain. CDR3 amino acids: CASRSFGGKHEKLFF. The CDR3 DNA reads TGTGCCAGCAGATCATTTGGAGGGAAACATGAAAAACTGTTTTTT.